These 28 T cell receptor beta chains originate from one sample sequenced in a study of PD-L1 blockade in urothelial cancer. Only in-frame clones appear in the TCRdb table, and some are missing; sequencing was by immunoSEQ multiplex PCR. The data contain 75,000 to 95,000 clones, around nine tenths of them singletons. The sample consisted of PBMCs, taken around atezolizumab (anti-PD-L1) treatment. The receptors here all came from a man aged 60 to 69 with urothelial cancer.

This chain uses TRBV9 with TRBJ2-1, with D uncertain. V lost 4 bases and J lost 0, with 11 bases in between. CDR1 is SGDLS, CDR2 YYNGEE, per germline. The CDR3 runs 15 residues. CDR3 region: CASSPRQSSYNEQFF. CDR3 coding DNA: TGTGCCAGCAGCCCAAGACAAAGCTCCTACAATGAGCAGTTCTTC.

This chain joins TRBV28 and TRBJ1-5; unclear D gene. Germline V gene sequence: CDR1 MDHEN, CDR2 SYDVKM. Trimming removed 7 bases from V and 4 bases from J, with 11 bases in between. The CDR3 covers 13 residues. The CDR3 loop reads CASTKSGNQPQHF. CDR3 DNA: TGTGCCAGCACCAAATCGGGGAATCAGCCCCAGCATTTT.

This sequence joins TRBV30 and TRBJ1-3; D remains ambiguous. The V gene's germline CDR1 is GTSNPN and CDR2 SVGIG (reference sequence). The V end lost 2 bases, the J end lost 4 bases, and 6 bases lay between the germline ends. The CDR3 is 12 amino acids. The CDR3 DNA is TGTGCCTGGAGTCAACGGGGAAACACCATATATTTT. As protein: CAWSQRGNTIYF.

V gene TRBV2 combines with J gene TRBJ2-2, with D perhaps TRBD1 (6 bases). V gave up 6 bases and J gave up 5 bases, with 16 bases separating them. The CDR3 loop spans 15 amino acids. Germline loops: CDR1 SNHLY, CDR2 FYNNEI. The CDR3 sequence: CASSLDRPGTGELFF. The CDR3 nucleotides are TGTGCCAGCAGCTTGGACAGACCGGGGACCGGGGAGCTGTTTTTT. The variable domain in full, completed from reference TRBV2 and TRBJ2-2, reads EPEVTQTPSHQVTQMGQEVILRCVPISNHLYFYWYRQILGQKVEFLVSFYNNEISEKSEIFDDQFSVERPDGSNFTLKIRSTKLEDSAMYFCASSLDRPGTGELFFGEGSRLTVL.

The sample holds one count of this clone. The chain uses TRBV7-8 and TRBJ1-2, with 7 bases fitting TRBD1. Germline V lookup: CDR1 SGHVS, CDR2 FQNEAQ. The ends lost 3 bases at V and 4 bases at J; junction bases unmatched: 2. There are 13 residues in the CDR3. CDR3: CASSFAGGYGYTF. CDR3 DNA sequence: TGTGCCAGCAGCTTCGCAGGGGGCTATGGCTACACCTTC.

DNA for the CDR3: TGTGCCAGCTCACCACAGGGAGGCTCTGGAAACACCATATATTTT. Translating it yields CASSPQGGSGNTIYF. V is TRBV18 and J is TRBJ1-3; the D is unclear. The length of the CDR3 is 15 residues. V was cut by 1 base and J by 0 bases, with 7 bases left in between. CDR1 and CDR2 from the germline V gene are KGHSH and LQKENI. Full variable domain (outside the CDR3, taken from reference TRBV18 and TRBJ1-3): NAGVMQNPRHLVRRRGQEARLRCSPMKGHSHVYWYRQLPEEGLKFMVYLQKENIIDESGMPKERFSAEFPKEGPSILRIQQVVRGDSAAYFCASSPQGGSGNTIYFGEGSWLTVV.

The chain couples TRBV19 to TRBJ1-6; 8 positions match TRBD1. Germline CDR1 and CDR2: LNHDA and SQIVND (reference sequence). Unmatched junction bases numbered 1, after V lost 4 bases and J lost 8 bases. The CDR3 is 13 residues long. CDR3 sequence: CASSKTGDSPLHF. Here the CDR3 DNA reads TGTGCCAGTAGTAAGACAGGGGATTCACCCCTCCACTTT.

In its sample, this clone was seen a few times. The V and J genes are TRBV4-3 and TRBJ2-7, with D perhaps matching TRBD1 (6 bases). Per the germline V gene, CDR1 is LGHNA and CDR2 is YSLEER. The CDR3 spans 16 residues. V was pared by 1 base and J by 2 bases, with 15 bases between. CDR3 DNA: TGCGCCAGCAGCCAAGTAGGACAGAGCCCTACCTACGAGCAGTACTTC. Translating gives CASSQVGQSPTYEQYF.

The chain uses TRBV21-1 and TRBJ2-3; the D call of TRBD2 is as the table states it, not checked on the DNA. TRBV21-1 is shown as a pseudogene. The CDR3 has 18 amino acids. CDR3 nucleotide sequence: TGTGCCAGCAGCAACTCCGCGGGAGGGATCGGTGGCACAGATACGCAGTATTTT. Amino acids: CASSNSAGGIGGTDTQYF.

This chain links TRBV18 with TRBJ2-7, with a tentative D call TRBD2 (6 bases). The germline V and J ends were trimmed by 2 bases and 0 bases, with 8 bases remaining between them. The germline V gene has CDR1 KGHSH and CDR2 LQKENI. This CDR3 region has 14 residues. The CDR3 DNA reads TGTGCCAGCTCACCAAGGCGGGGCTCCTACGAGCAGTACTTC. Translating it yields CASSPRRGSYEQYF.

The chain employs TRBV6-5 and TRBJ2-1; the D is unclear. The CDR3 contains 11 residues. Trimming left V 8 bases short and J 7 bases short, with 9 bases between. Germline CDR1 is MNHEY and CDR2 is SVGAGI. Here the CDR3 reads CASVKANEQFF. DNA for the CDR3: TGTGCCAGCGTTAAAGCTAATGAGCAGTTCTTC.

The V and J genes are TRBV30 and TRBJ2-7; weak D call: TRBD2 (6 bases). Trimming shortened V by 5 bases and J by 2 bases, and 25 bases separated the two germline ends. Germline V gives CDR1 GTSNPN, CDR2 SVGIG (reference sequence). This CDR3 region has 17 residues. The CDR3: CAWAMEAGGQGPYEQYF. CDR3 DNA sequence: TGTGCCTGGGCAATGGAAGCTGGAGGGCAGGGACCCTACGAGCAGTACTTC.

This rearrangement joins TRBV4-3 to TRBJ2-5; D gene uncertain. V lost 4 bases and J lost 2, with 8 bases in between. Germline V gene sequence: CDR1 LGHNA, CDR2 YSLEER. The CDR3 consists of 13 residues. The CDR3 coding sequence is TGCGCCAGCAGCCCTGGGCCACAAGAGACCCAGTACTTC. It encodes CASSPGPQETQYF.

This chain joins TRBV5-1 and TRBJ2-7, with D unclear. V gave up 3 bases and J gave up 6 bases, with 13 bases separating them. The CDR3 loop spans 13 amino acids. CDR1 is SGHRS, CDR2 YFSETQ, per germline. The CDR3 DNA reads as TGCGCCAGCAGCTCGACGGTTACGGGCGAGCAGTACTTC. This gives the protein CASSSTVTGEQYF.

The chain joins TRBV7-3 to TRBJ2-5, with D tentatively TRBD2 (5 bases). With 5 bases removed from V and 5 bases from J, the gap between germline ends came to 12 bases. The CDR3 spans 13 residues. CDR1 and CDR2 from the germline V gene are SGHTA and FQGTGA. For the CDR3, the DNA is TGTGCCAGCAGCCCCGGGGTCCGGGAGACCCAGTACTTC. Translation: CASSPGVRETQYF.

This sequence joins TRBV7-2 and TRBJ2-1; unclear D gene. V lost 4 bases to trimming and J lost 7 bases, with 20 bases between them. CDR3 length: 16 amino acids. The germline CDR1 and CDR2 sequences are SGHTA and FQGNSA. The CDR3 DNA sequence: TGTGCCAGCAGCTCGAAAACCCTGAGCTCGTATAATGAGCAGTTCTTC. Protein sequence: CASSSKTLSSYNEQFF.

The chain recombines TRBV7-3 with TRBJ2-1, with 7 bases identical to TRBD1. Per the germline V gene, CDR1 is SGHTA and CDR2 is FQGTGA. The CDR3 is 15 amino acids. Losses at the gene ends were 5 bases for V and 7 bases for J; bases not matched to a gene: 11. The CDR3 is CASSAYRGGLNEQFF. In nucleotides, the CDR3 is TGTGCCAGCAGCGCATACAGGGGTGGCTTGAATGAGCAGTTCTTC.

This clone was counted only a few times. The rearrangement joins TRBV29-1 to TRBJ2-1, with 15 bases that match TRBD2. The germline gives CDR1 SQVTM, CDR2 ANQGSEA. The CDR3 runs 15 residues. The V and J ends lost 7 bases and 8 bases, in that order; junction bases with no gene match: 9. The CDR3 is CSALGLAGGMDEQFF. DNA for the CDR3: TGCAGCGCGCTCGGACTAGCGGGAGGGATGGATGAGCAGTTCTTC.

V and J are TRBV6-5 and TRBJ2-3; TRBD2 matches 7 bases. This CDR3 contains 14 residues. CDR1 and CDR2 (germline): MNHEY, SVGAGI. The V and J ends lost 5 bases and 1 base, in that order; junction bases with no gene match: 3. CDR3 in DNA: TGTGCCAGCAGTGTGAGCGGGGGCACAGATACGCAGTATTTT. Residues: CASSVSGGTDTQYF.

The J gene is TRBJ2-4, the V gene TRBV7-9; D possibly corresponds to TRBD1 (5 bases). This CDR3 comprises 19 residues. Trimming pared 7 bases from V and 0 bases from J, leaving 25 bases between. Germline V CDR1 and CDR2: SEHNR, FQNEAQ (reference sequence). CDR3 in amino acids: CASNPEFYDSVLAKNIQYF. For the CDR3, the DNA is TGTGCCAGCAACCCGGAGTTTTACGACAGCGTCTTAGCCAAAAACATTCAGTACTTC.

The V gene is TRBV19, the J gene TRBJ2-6; D perhaps matches TRBD2 (6 bases). The CDR3 is made up of 15 amino acids. The germline CDR1 and CDR2 sequences are LNHDA and SQIVND (reference sequence). Trimming took off 10 bases at V and 2 bases at J, with 15 bases between the two ends. The DNA for the CDR3 is TGTGCCACCGGAGGAGGGCGTGCTGGGGCCAACGTCCTGACTTTC. Translated: CATGGGRAGANVLTF.

The chain employs TRBV11-2 and TRBJ2-3; the D is unclear. The V gene lost 6 bases and the J gene lost 5 bases, with 15 bases spanning the gap. This CDR3 spans 14 amino acids. Germline V gene lookup returns CDR1 SGHAT and CDR2 FQNNGV. CDR3 DNA: TGTGCCAGCAGTTTTCTAGTAGTGAGAGATACGCAGTATTTT. Encoded protein: CASSFLVVRDTQYF.

The chain joins TRBV7-2 to TRBJ2-7; possible D gene TRBD2, 5 bases. Trimming removed 1 base from V and 7 bases from J, with 17 bases in between. The V gene's germline CDR1 is SGHTA and CDR2 FQGNSA. This CDR3 region has 15 residues. CDR3 loop: CASSLVSSGGREQYF. The DNA of the CDR3 is TGTGCCAGCAGCTTAGTCTCGAGCGGTGGTCGTGAGCAGTACTTC.

This chain links TRBV28 with TRBJ1-2; a weak D match, TRBD1 (5 bases). CDR1 and CDR2 (germline): MDHEN, SYDVKM. Trimming removed 3 bases at V and 4 bases at J, with 12 bases between. The CDR3 extends over 14 amino acids. Written as DNA, the CDR3 is TGTGCCAGCAGTTTGACAGTACCCTCCTATGGCTACACCTTC. Protein sequence: CASSLTVPSYGYTF.

This rearrangement joins TRBV5-4 to TRBJ2-7; TRBD1 aligns across 7 bases. CDR1 is SGHNT, CDR2 YYREEE, per germline (reference sequence). The CDR3 loop spans 14 amino acids. V gave up 1 base and J gave up 2 bases; unmatched junction bases: 3. CDR3 region: CASSLTQGAYEQYF. The CDR3, as DNA: TGTGCCAGCAGCTTGACTCAGGGGGCCTACGAGCAGTACTTC. The full variable domain, in which reference TRBV5-4 and TRBJ2-7 provide the parts outside the CDR3, is ETGVTQSPTHLIKTRGQQVTLRCSSQSGHNTVSWYQQALGQGPQFIFQYYREEENGRGNFPPRFSGLQFPNYSSELNVNALELDDSALYLCASSLTQGAYEQYFGPGTRLTVT.

CDR3 in amino acids: CASSSGATNEKLFF. Written as DNA, the CDR3 is TGTGCCAGCAGCTCAGGCGCAACTAATGAAAAACTGTTTTTT. The rearrangement joins TRBV5-6 to TRBJ1-4; no clear D gene. CDR3 length equals 14 residues. With 3 bases removed from V and 0 bases from J, the gap between germline ends came to 6 bases. Germline-derived CDR1 and CDR2 are SGHDT and YYEEEE. Supplemented by reference TRBV5-6 and TRBJ1-4, the full variable domain reads DAGVTQSPTHLIKTRGQQVTLRCSPKSGHDTVSWYQQALGQGPQFIFQYYEEEERQRGNFPDRFSGHQFPNYSSELNVNALLLGDSALYLCASSSGATNEKLFFGSGTQLSVL.

The chain recombines TRBV21-1 with TRBJ2-1; TRBD2 reflects the table's D call only, with no check against the DNA. TRBV21-1 is classified as a pseudogene. The CDR3 is 17 amino acids. The CDR3 loop is CASSKLIGTSVTGTGLF. The CDR3 DNA follows: TGTGCCAGCAGCAAACTAATCGGGACTAGCGTCACCGGAACCGGCCTCTTC.

The rearrangement joins TRBV10-3 to TRBJ1-6, with 8 bases that match TRBD1. Germline values: CDR1 ENHRY, CDR2 SYGVKD. CDR3 length equals 12 residues. The V gene end was trimmed by 11 bases and the J gene end by 7 bases; junction bases not matched to a gene: 4. The CDR3: CASGQGNSPLHF. CDR3 nucleotides: TGTGCCTCCGGACAGGGAAATTCACCCCTCCACTTT.